Listed below are T cell receptor beta chains from one sample, sequenced in a study of blood T cells in healthy people across ages. Using its own MiXCR run on the 5' RACE reads, TCRdb lists one record per CDR3 protein. The data show about 1.1 million distinct CDR3 sequences, with roughly two fifths seen just once and over 10% held by the top ten. The source material was blood. Receptors originate from a young man in good health. The CDR3 runs from the conserved cysteine through the conserved F or W. D genes are given only for firm matches. A clone size is listed for some rows: how often the clone was seen (once, few, many), or a class if it is expanded.

d_gene	j_gene	v_gene	abundance	CDR3aa	CDR3nt
NA	TRBJ1-1	TRBV3-1	NA	CASSQVGPNTEAFF	TGTGCCAGCAGCCAAGTTGGGCCAAACACTGAAGCTTTCTTT
NA	TRBJ1-2	TRBV10-3	few	CAISDLGGYTF	TGTGCCATCAGTGACTTGGGGGGGTACACCTTC
NA	TRBJ2-7	TRBV7-9	few	CASSLASGTKYEQYF	TGTGCCAGCAGCTTAGCCTCCGGGACGAAATACGAGCAGTACTTC
TRBD1	TRBJ1-1	TRBV5-1	NA	CASTGTGGLTEAFF	TGCGCCAGCACTGGGACAGGGGGCCTCACTGAAGCTTTCTTT
NA	TRBJ1-4	TRBV5-1	few	CARPGRRNEKLFF	TGCGCCAGACCGGGACGTCGGAATGAAAAACTGTTTTTT
NA	TRBJ1-2	TRBV20-1	few	CSARELNRVADYGYTF	TGCAGTGCTAGAGAACTCAACAGGGTTGCTGACTATGGCTACACCTTC
NA	TRBJ1-5	TRBV5-1	NA	CASSPTLLQGERGQPQHF	TGCGCCAGCAGTCCTACCCTACTCCAGGGTGAACGTGGTCAGCCCCAGCATTTT
NA	TRBJ1-4	TRBV27	NA	CASTRSTNEKLFF	TGTGCCAGCACTCGGTCTACTAATGAAAAACTGTTTTTT
TRBD2	TRBJ2-1	TRBV20-1	NA	CSARDSGSLVNEQFF	TGCAGTGCTAGAGATAGCGGGTCTCTGGTGAATGAGCAGTTCTTC
NA	TRBJ2-1	TRBV10-3	once	CAISEATGAGKVFF	TGTGCCATCAGTGAGGCAACAGGGGCGGGGAAAGTGTTCTTC
NA	TRBJ1-6	TRBV6-5	NA	CASSYGSRGSSYNSPLHF	TGTGCCAGCAGTTACGGTTCTAGGGGGAGCTCCTATAATTCACCCCTCCACTTT
NA	TRBJ2-7	TRBV25-1	NA	CASSKTISYEQYF	TGTGCCAGCAGTAAGACTATCTCCTACGAGCAGTACTTC
NA	TRBJ1-4	TRBV4-3	NA	CASSQDTGSINEKLFF	TGCGCCAGCAGCCAAGATACGGGGTCTATTAATGAAAAACTGTTTTTT
NA	TRBJ2-6	TRBV7-6	few	CASSPIQSSGANVLTF	TGTGCCAGCAGCCCTATACAGAGCTCTGGGGCCAACGTCCTGACTTTC
NA	TRBJ2-7	TRBV3-1	NA	CASSQDIGSEQYF	TGTGCCAGCAGCCAAGATATCGGAAGCGAGCAGTACTTC
NA	TRBJ2-7	TRBV5-1	NA	CASSSPLTGNYEQYF	TGCGCCAGCAGCTCCCCACTGACAGGAAACTACGAGCAGTACTTC
NA	TRBJ1-5	TRBV6-5	NA	CASSDSSGNQPQHF	TGTGCCAGCAGTGACTCATCAGGGAACCAGCCCCAGCATTTT
NA	TRBJ1-2	TRBV6-1	NA	CASRSGTFNGYTF	TGTGCCAGCAGATCCGGGACCTTCAATGGCTACACCTTC
NA	TRBJ1-2	TRBV4-1	few	CASSPEPPVGYTF	TGCGCCAGCAGTCCAGAACCTCCTGTTGGCTACACCTTC
TRBD1	TRBJ1-6	TRBV7-2	few	CASSLAGTGVLLHF	TGTGCCAGCAGCTTAGCGGGGACAGGGGTCCTCCTCCACTTT